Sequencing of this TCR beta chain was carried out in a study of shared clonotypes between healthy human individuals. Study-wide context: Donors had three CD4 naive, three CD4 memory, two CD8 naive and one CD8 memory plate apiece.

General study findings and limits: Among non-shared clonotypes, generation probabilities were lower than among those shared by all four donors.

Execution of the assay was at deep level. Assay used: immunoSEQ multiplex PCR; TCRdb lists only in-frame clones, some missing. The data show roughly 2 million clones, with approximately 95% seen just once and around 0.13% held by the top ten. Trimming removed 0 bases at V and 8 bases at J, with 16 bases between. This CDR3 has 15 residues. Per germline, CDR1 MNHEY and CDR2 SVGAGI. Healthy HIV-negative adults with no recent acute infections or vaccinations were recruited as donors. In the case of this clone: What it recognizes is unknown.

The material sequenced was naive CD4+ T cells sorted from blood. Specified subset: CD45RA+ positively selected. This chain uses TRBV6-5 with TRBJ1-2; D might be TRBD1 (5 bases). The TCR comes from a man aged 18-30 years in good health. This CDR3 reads CASSYSPRTGGGYTF. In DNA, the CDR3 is TGTGCCAGCAGTTACTCGCCGCGGACCGGGGGGGGCTACACCTTC.